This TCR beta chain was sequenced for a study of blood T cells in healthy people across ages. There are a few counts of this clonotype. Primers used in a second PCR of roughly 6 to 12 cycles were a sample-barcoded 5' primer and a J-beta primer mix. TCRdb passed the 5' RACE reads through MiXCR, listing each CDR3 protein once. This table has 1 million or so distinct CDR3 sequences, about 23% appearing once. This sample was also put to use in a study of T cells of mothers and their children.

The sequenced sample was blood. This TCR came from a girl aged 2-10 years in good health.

The CDR3 sequence is CASGLREGQGQFF. The DNA for the CDR3 is TGTGCTAGTGGTTTGCGGGAGGGCCAAGGGCAGTTCTTC. The J gene is TRBJ2-1, the V gene TRBV12-5, with TRBD2 matching 8 bases. The CDR3 runs to 13 residues. With 2 bases clipped from V and 12 bases from J, the junction kept 6 bases outside the gene matches. CDR1 and CDR2 from the germline V gene are LGHNT and FRNRAP.